This TCR beta chain was profiled in a study of blood T cell repertoires in COVID-19. The repertoire was sequenced with immunoSEQ multiplex PCR; TCRdb's copy has only in-frame clones and lacks some. The sample yields 130,000 to 150,000 clones, over 70% seen once. Germline V lookup: CDR1 DFQATT, CDR2 SNEGSKA (reference sequence). The CDR3 length is 13 residues. Trimming left V 3 bases short and J 8 bases short, with 11 bases between. What was sequenced was peripheral blood. This receptor was obtained from a man in his sixties or seventies who had recovered from COVID-19. This chain links TRBV20-1 with TRBJ1-6; the D is unclear. CDR3 in amino acids: CSASSSDYSPLHF. CDR3 bases: TGCAGTGCTAGTTCGTCGGACTATTCACCCCTCCACTTT.